The source of this T cell receptor (beta chain) is a study of shared clonotypes between healthy human individuals. This CDR3 region has 15 residues. The V and J ends lost 4 bases and 4 bases respectively, with 19 bases between them. Germline CDR1 is GTSNPN and CDR2 is SVGIG (reference sequence). Method: immunoSEQ multiplex PCR; TCRdb's copy keeps in-frame clones and lacks some. The sample comprises about 460,000 clones, roughly three quarters of which are singletons, and 12% rests with the top ten. With regard to this clone: Its specificity is unknown. The same CDR3 can be traced to other DNA sequences in this sample.

Findings and limits, study-wide: Donor clonotype sharing was expected to depend on sequencing depth.

Sequenced material: PBMCs. V and J are TRBV30 and TRBJ2-5; D perhaps matches TRBD2 (6 bases). This receptor was obtained from a woman in her 40s in good health. Some clones in this sample may be carry-over from other donors' samples. The CDR3 DNA reads as TGTGCCTGGACCCTGGGAGGCAGGGTACGAGAGACCCAGTACTTC. Encoded protein: CAWTLGGRVRETQYF.